This is a list of T cell receptor beta chains from one sample in a study of T cell repertoires in ileal Crohn's disease. Clones were read by immunoSEQ multiplex PCR, and TCRdb kept only the in-frame ones, dropping some. The sample has about 8,300 clones, roughly 79% seen once. The sample taken for sequencing was ileal tissue. The origin of the receptors is an adult with Crohn's disease. Each CDR3 is given with its conserved first and last residue. A D gene is named only where the DNA matches it firmly. Expanded clones get a size class; other rows say once, few or many, or leave the size out.

CDR3aa | CDR3nt | j_gene | abundance | d_gene | len | v_gene
CASSSPGLATGELFF | TGTGCCAGCAGCTCTCCGGGACTAGCGACCGGGGAGCTGTTTTTT | TRBJ2-2 | - | TRBD2 | 15 | TRBV11-2
CASSYAGRDEKLFF | TGTGCCAGCAGTTACGCGGGGAGGGATGAAAAACTGTTTTTT | TRBJ1-4 | few | - | 14 | TRBV6-5
CASSRTGVDIQYF | TGTGCCAGTAGTAGGACAGGGGTTGACATTCAGTACTTC | TRBJ2-4 | - | TRBD1 | 13 | TRBV19
CASSRGTGNTETQYF | TGTGCCAGCAGCCGCGGGACAGGGAATACGGAGACCCAGTACTTC | TRBJ2-5 | few | TRBD1 | 15 | TRBV7-6
CASSLGQGTEAFF | TGTGCCAGCAGCTTAGGACAGGGTACTGAAGCTTTCTTT | TRBJ1-1 | - | TRBD1 | 13 | TRBV7-7
CASSSPPGFNTGELFF | TGTGCCAGCAGCTCTCCCCCGGGTTTTAACACCGGGGAGCTGTTTTTT | TRBJ2-2 | - | - | 16 | TRBV7-3
CASSPGAGHNEQFF | TGTGCCAGCTCACCAGGGGCGGGACACAATGAGCAGTTCTTC | TRBJ2-1 | - | - | 14 | TRBV18
CASSRQHTGGVYGYTF | TGCGCCAGCAGCCGACAACACACAGGGGGCGTCTATGGCTACACCTTC | TRBJ1-2 | - | TRBD1 | 16 | TRBV4-1
CASSTGLAGGGAGELFF | TGTGCCAGCAGCACGGGACTAGCGGGAGGAGGGGCCGGGGAGCTGTTTTTT | TRBJ2-2 | - | TRBD2 | 17 | TRBV5-4
CASSPLEGANTEAFF | TGTGCCAGCAGCCCGTTGGAGGGGGCGAACACTGAAGCTTTCTTT | TRBJ1-1 | once | TRBD1 | 15 | TRBV7-9
CASSQMIAEAFF | TGTGCCAGCAGCCAAATGATAGCTGAAGCTTTCTTT | TRBJ1-1 | - | - | 12 | TRBV7-9
CAISRLAGEETQYF | TGTGCCATCAGTCGACTAGCGGGAGAAGAGACCCAGTACTTC | TRBJ2-5 | - | TRBD2 | 14 | TRBV10-3
CSVVWSLDTQYF | TGCAGCGTTGTATGGAGTCTCGATACGCAGTATTTT | TRBJ2-3 | - | - | 12 | TRBV29-1
CASSAGQGWLTDTQYF | TGTGCCAGCAGTGCTGGACAGGGCTGGTTAACAGATACGCAGTATTTT | TRBJ2-3 | - | TRBD1 | 16 | TRBV6-4
CASGATGVSNQPQHF | TGTGCCAGTGGCGCTACAGGGGTTAGCAATCAGCCCCAGCATTTT | TRBJ1-5 | - | TRBD1 | 15 | TRBV19
CASSLRQRINYGYTF | TGTGCCAGCTCACTACGACAGAGAATTAACTATGGCTACACCTTC | TRBJ1-2 | - | - | 15 | TRBV18